One TCR beta chain is described in this entry. Only in-frame clones appear in the TCRdb table, and some are missing; sequencing was by immunoSEQ multiplex PCR. The sample yields under 300,000 clones, approximately 80% seen once. The data originate from a study of control samples from healthy donors and cancer patients. The J segment lost 5 bases and the V segment lost 3 bases, leaving 7 bases of the junction unmatched. The CDR3 consists of 15 residues. The germline V gene has CDR1 KGHSH and CDR2 LQKENI. Sequencing was done on a sample of PBMCs. The J gene is TRBJ1-1, the V gene TRBV18; 9 nucleotides match TRBD1. The origin of this receptor is a woman aged 55-70 years with lung cancer. The chain's CDR3 is CASSPLTGGETEAFF. The CDR3 DNA follows: TGTGCCAGCTCACCCTTGACAGGGGGTGAGACTGAAGCTTTCTTT.